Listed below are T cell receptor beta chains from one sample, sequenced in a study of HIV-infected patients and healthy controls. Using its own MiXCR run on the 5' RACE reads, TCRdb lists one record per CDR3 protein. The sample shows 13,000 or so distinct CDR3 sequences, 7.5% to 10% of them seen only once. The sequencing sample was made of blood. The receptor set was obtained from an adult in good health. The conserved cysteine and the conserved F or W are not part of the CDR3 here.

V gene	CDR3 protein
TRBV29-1	SVEVTSTDTQY
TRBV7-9	ASRGGRANTEAF
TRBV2	ASRFPLAGVETGELF
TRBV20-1	SAGDSGTTYNSPLH
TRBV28	ASSSPTGQKDGYT
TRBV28	ASSLYSGGGNQPQH
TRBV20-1	SALAGVVRNEQF
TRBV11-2	ASSLVGGAANEKLF
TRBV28	ATTSGALLGYTQY
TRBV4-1	ASSQGGLETQY
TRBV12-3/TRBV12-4	ASRDIDRAKLF
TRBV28	ASSLLYEQPQH
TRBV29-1	SVAGRMNTEAF
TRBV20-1	SATIPGQYTEAF
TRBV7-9	ASSFGGPSSYNEQF
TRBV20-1	SASVSYSNQPQH
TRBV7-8	ASSLEAGLTYEQY
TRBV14	ASSPGSYGYT
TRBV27	ASSYGPLTDTQY
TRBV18	ASSPKSGNNEQF
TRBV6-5	ASSQKLPGQTTYEQY
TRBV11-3	ASSQRGTEAF
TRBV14	ASSQDRPGRWNSPLH
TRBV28	ASSSRQGGNQPQH
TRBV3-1	ASSTTFRPNTGELF
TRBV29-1	SVDRNGRIGGVNEQF
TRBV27	ASSSDRGSYEQY
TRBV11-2	ASSSRLAGEKGAKNIQY
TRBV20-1	SAMETQY
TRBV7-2	ASSPGLVTDTQY
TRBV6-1	ASSLSRDVHEQY
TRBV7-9	ASNTGIAGELF
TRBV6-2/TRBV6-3	ASTKGQEHQPQH
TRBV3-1	ASSQDPLAGPYNEQF
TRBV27	ASSPGQGYEQY
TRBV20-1	SARGGQAKNTEAF
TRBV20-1	SANAGTDASPLH
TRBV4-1	ASRETGRETQY
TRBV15	ATSREPTGGLETQY
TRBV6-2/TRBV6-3	ASSVGWQDTQY
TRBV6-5	ASRQLAGFPTQY
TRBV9	ASSGGGGDEQF
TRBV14	ASSRKALAGQVWGNTEAF
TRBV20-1	SAIGDRDYNEQF
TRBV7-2	ASSLRPYTLADNEQF
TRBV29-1	SDVRDFMYNEQF
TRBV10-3	AISTPNEQF
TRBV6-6	ASSQGSKNTEAF
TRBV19	ASSRAAESGANVLT
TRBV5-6	ASTPGFGATDTQY
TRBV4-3	ASSQDFRQLF
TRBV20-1	SARDPGQGGDTQY
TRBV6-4	ASSEFGDADTQY
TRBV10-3	AISEGTSGQPQH
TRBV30	AWSVLTGDEQY
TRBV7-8	ASSTRRDGPYEQY
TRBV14	ASSLPGTYNSPLH
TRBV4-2	ASSRNQQETQY